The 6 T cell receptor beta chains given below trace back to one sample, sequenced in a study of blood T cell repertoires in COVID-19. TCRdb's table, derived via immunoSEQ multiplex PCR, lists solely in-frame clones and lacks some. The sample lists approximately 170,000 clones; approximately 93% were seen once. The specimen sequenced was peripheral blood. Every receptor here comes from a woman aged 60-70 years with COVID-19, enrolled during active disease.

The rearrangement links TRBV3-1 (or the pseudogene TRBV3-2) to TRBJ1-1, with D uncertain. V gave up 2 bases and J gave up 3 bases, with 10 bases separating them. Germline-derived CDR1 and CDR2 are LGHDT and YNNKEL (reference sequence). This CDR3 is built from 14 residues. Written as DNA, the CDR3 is TGTGCCAGCAGCCAAAGTGGAGTTTACACTGAAGCTTTCTTT. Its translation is CASSQSGVYTEAFF.

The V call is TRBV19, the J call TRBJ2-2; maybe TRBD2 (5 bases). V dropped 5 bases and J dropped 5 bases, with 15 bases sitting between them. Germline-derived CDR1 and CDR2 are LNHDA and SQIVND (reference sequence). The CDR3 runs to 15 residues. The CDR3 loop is CASSPGPGWTGELFF. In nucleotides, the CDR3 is TGTGCCAGTAGTCCCGGCCCGGGGTGGACCGGGGAGCTGTTTTTT. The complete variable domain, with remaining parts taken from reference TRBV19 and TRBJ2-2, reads DGGITQSPKYLFRKEGQNVTLSCEQNLNHDAMYWYRQDPGQGLRLIYYSQIVNDFQKGDIAEGYSVSREKKESFPLTVTSAQKNPTAFYLCASSPGPGWTGELFFGEGSRLTVL.

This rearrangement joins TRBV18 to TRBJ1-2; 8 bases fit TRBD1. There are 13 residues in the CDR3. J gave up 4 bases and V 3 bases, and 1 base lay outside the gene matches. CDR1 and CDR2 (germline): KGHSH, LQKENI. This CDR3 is CASSPDRGYGYTF. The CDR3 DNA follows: TGTGCCAGCTCACCCGACAGGGGCTATGGCTACACCTTC. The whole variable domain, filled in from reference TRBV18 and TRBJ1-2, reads NAGVMQNPRHLVRRRGQEARLRCSPMKGHSHVYWYRQLPEEGLKFMVYLQKENIIDESGMPKERFSAEFPKEGPSILRIQQVVRGDSAAYFCASSPDRGYGYTFGSGTRLTVV.

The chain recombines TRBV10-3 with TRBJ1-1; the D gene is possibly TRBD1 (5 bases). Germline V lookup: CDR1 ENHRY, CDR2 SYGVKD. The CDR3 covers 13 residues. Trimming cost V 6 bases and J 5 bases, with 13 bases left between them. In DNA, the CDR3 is TGTGCCATCAGCGACGGGACTGCGACTGAAGCTTTCTTT. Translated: CAISDGTATEAFF.

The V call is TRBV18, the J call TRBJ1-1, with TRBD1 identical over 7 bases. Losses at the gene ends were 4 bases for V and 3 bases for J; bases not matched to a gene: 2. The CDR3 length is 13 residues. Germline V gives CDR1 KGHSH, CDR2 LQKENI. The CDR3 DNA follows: TGTGCCAGCTCACGAACAGGGGACACTGAAGCTTTCTTT. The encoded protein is CASSRTGDTEAFF.

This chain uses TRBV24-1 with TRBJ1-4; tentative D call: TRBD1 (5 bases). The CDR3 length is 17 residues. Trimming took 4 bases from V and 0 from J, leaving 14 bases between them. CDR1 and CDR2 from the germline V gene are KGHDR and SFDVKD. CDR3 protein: CATSDSFRGTTNEKLFF. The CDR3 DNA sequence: TGTGCCACCAGTGACTCCTTCCGGGGGACAACTAATGAAAAACTGTTTTTT.